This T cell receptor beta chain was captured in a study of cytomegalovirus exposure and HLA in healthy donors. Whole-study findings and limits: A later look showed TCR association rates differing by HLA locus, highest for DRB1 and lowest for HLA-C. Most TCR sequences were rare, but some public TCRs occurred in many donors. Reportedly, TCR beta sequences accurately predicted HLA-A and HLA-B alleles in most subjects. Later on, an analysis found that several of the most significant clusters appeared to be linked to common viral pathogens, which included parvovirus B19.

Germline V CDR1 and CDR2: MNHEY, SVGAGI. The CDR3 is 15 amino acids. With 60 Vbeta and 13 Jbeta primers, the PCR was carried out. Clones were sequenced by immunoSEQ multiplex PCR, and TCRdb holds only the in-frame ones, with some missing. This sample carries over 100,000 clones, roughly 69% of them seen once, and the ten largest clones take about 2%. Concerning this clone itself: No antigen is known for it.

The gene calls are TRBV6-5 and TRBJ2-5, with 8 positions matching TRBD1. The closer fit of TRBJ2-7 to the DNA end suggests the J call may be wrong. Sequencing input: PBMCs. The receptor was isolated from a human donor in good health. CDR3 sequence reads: CASGMGGQGSYEQYF. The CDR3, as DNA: TGTGCCAGCGGGATGGGCGGACAGGGATCCTACGAGCAGTACTTC.